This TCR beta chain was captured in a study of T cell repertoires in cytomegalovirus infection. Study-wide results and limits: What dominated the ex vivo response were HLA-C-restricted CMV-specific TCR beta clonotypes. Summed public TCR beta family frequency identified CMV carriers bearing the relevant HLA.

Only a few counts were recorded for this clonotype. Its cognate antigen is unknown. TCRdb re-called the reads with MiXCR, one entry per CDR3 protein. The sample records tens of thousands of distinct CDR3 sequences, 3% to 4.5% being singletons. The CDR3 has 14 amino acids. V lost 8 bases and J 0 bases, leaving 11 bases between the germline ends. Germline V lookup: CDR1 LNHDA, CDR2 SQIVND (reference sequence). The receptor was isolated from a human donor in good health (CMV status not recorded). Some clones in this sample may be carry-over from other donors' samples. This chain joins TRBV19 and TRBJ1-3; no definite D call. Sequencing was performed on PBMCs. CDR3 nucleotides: TGTGCCAGTCTTTCCGGTCACTCTGGAAACACCATATATTTT. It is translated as CASLSGHSGNTIYF.